The 27 T cell receptor beta chains in this list originate from one sample, sequenced in a study of T cell responses to AZD1222 COVID-19 vaccine. Data came from immunoSEQ multiplex PCR; TCRdb stores just in-frame clones and leaves some out. This table holds some 140,000 clones, roughly nine tenths found once. Here the sequenced sample was peripheral blood, taken on day 0 of AZD1222 vaccination. These receptors were taken from an adult in good health.

This chain uses TRBV5-1 with TRBJ2-1; the D gene is possibly TRBD2 (7 bases). The CDR3 is 11 residues long. Germline assignment: CDR1 SGHRS and CDR2 YFSETQ. V lost 5 bases to trimming and J lost 10 bases, with 10 bases between them. The CDR3 DNA follows: TGCGCCAGCAGGTCGGGGGGCGAGCAGTTCTTC. This codes for CASRSGGEQFF.

The chain carries TRBV6-2 or TRBV6-3 and TRBJ1-2, with D perhaps matching TRBD1 (5 bases). Trimming left V 7 bases short and J 4 bases short, with 16 bases between. The CDR3 extends over 14 amino acids. The germline gives CDR1 MNHEY, CDR2 SVGEGT. CDR3 sequence (DNA): TGTGCCAGCACCCCGGGACCGCCGGCCTATGGCTACACCTTC. Its translation: CASTPGPPAYGYTF.

V usage is TRBV19 and J usage is TRBJ1-1; D is unclear. Trimming took off 4 bases at V and 4 bases at J, with 7 bases between the two ends. Germline CDR1 reads LNHDA; CDR2 reads SQIVND (reference sequence). The CDR3 covers 12 residues. CDR3 sequence: CASSRAVTEAFF. For the CDR3, the DNA is TGTGCCAGTAGTAGGGCAGTCACTGAAGCTTTCTTT.

The rearrangement joins TRBV27 to TRBJ1-5; 7 bases line up with TRBD1. V was clipped by 10 bases and J by 6 bases; unmatched bases: 6. The V gene's germline CDR1 is MNHEY and CDR2 SMNVEV (reference sequence). The CDR3 length is 12 residues. The CDR3 protein is CATRGCAQPQHF. DNA of the CDR3: TGTGCCACCAGGGGGTGTGCTCAGCCCCAGCATTTT.

The rearrangement joins TRBV28 to TRBJ2-1; a possible D gene is TRBD2 (6 bases). With 7 bases removed from V and 0 bases from J, the gap between germline ends came to 10 bases. The CDR3 has 14 residues. Germline V gene sequence: CDR1 MDHEN, CDR2 SYDVKM. DNA of the CDR3: TGTGCCAGCAAACGGGACTCCTCCTACAATGAGCAGTTCTTC. Amino acid sequence: CASKRDSSYNEQFF.

V gene TRBV9 combines with J gene TRBJ1-1; D is perhaps TRBD1 (6 bases). Germline V CDR1 and CDR2: SGDLS, YYNGEE. Between the trimmed V and J ends, which lost 0 bases and 4 bases, there was a span of 19 bases. CDR3 length: 17 residues. The CDR3 reads CASSVAAGVSIGTEAFF. The CDR3 DNA reads as TGTGCCAGCAGCGTAGCGGCAGGGGTTAGCATAGGCACTGAAGCTTTCTTT.

The V call is TRBV19, the J call TRBJ1-2, with D possibly TRBD1 on 5 matching bases. From germline, CDR1 is LNHDA and CDR2 SQIVND (reference sequence). Trimming removed 6 bases from V and 6 bases from J, with 11 bases in between. The CDR3 sequence is 12 residues long. The CDR3 DNA reads TGTGCCAGTAGCACCGGGGGAAATGGCTACACCTTC. Translation gives CASSTGGNGYTF.

This chain connects TRBV30 to TRBJ1-1, with 7 bases identical to TRBD1. After removal of 4 bases from V and 5 bases from J, the junction contained 7 bases not matched to a gene. Germline CDR1 is GTSNPN and CDR2 is SVGIG (reference sequence). This CDR3 comprises 13 residues. CDR3 sequence (DNA): TGTGCCTGGAACGCAGGGGGAGGGACTGAAGCTTTCTTT. Translation gives CAWNAGGGTEAFF.

This sequence joins TRBV13 and TRBJ1-4, with 10 nucleotides matching TRBD1. This CDR3 spans 17 amino acids. The germline V gene encodes CDR1 PRHDT and CDR2 FYEKMQ (reference sequence). The V segment lost 5 bases and the J segment 0 bases; nucleotides outside the gene matches: 6. The DNA of the CDR3 is TGTGCCAGCAGCGGCCGGGACAGGGGTGCAACTAATGAAAAACTGTTTTTT. It encodes CASSGRDRGATNEKLFF.

This chain uses TRBV7-2 with TRBJ2-4; D gene ambiguous. Germline V gives CDR1 SGHTA, CDR2 FQGNSA. The CDR3 spans 16 residues. V shed 1 base and J shed 0 bases, with 10 bases lying between them. This chain's CDR3 is CASSLGRAVAKNIQYF. CDR3 bases: TGTGCCAGCAGCTTAGGACGGGCCGTAGCCAAAAACATTCAGTACTTC.

V is TRBV30 and J is TRBJ1-4; possible D gene TRBD1, 5 bases. The length of the CDR3 is 17 residues. CDR1 is GTSNPN and CDR2 is SVGIG in the germline V gene (reference sequence). Trimming removed 1 base at V and 0 bases at J, with 15 bases between. This CDR3 reads CAWSDRGTAATNEKLFF. The CDR3, as DNA: TGTGCCTGGAGTGATCGGGGGACCGCCGCAACTAATGAAAAACTGTTTTTT.

This clone was counted between two and nine times. The V and J genes are TRBV29-1 and TRBJ2-5; TRBD1 matches 9 bases. Germline V gives CDR1 SQVTM, CDR2 ANQGSEA. V lost 8 bases and J lost 4; bases outside the gene matches: 5. The CDR3 has 12 amino acids. The CDR3 spells CSYGTGRETQYF. The CDR3 DNA reads TGCAGCTACGGGACAGGGAGAGAGACCCAGTACTTC.

The rearrangement joins TRBV4-3 to TRBJ1-6, with D tentatively TRBD1 (6 bases). This CDR3 spans 16 amino acids. V was trimmed by 1 base and J by 4 bases, leaving 11 bases between them. The germline gives CDR1 LGHNA, CDR2 YSLEER. The CDR3 DNA follows: TGCGCCAGCAGCCAAGTCACAGGGTGGTATAATTCACCCCTCCACTTT. It translates to CASSQVTGWYNSPLHF.

The chain uses TRBV29-1 and TRBJ1-2; D perhaps matches TRBD1 (5 bases). The CDR3 is 12 residues long. Germline V gene data show CDR1 as SQVTM and CDR2 as ANQGSEA. Trimming shortened V by 4 bases and J by 4 bases, and 10 bases separated the two germline ends. CDR3 in amino acids: CSVGGDPYGYTF. DNA for the CDR3: TGCAGCGTTGGCGGGGACCCCTATGGCTACACCTTC.

The chain recombines TRBV6-4 with TRBJ1-4; D uncertain. This CDR3 is built from 14 residues. The V end lost 4 bases, the J end lost 0 bases, and 6 bases lay between the germline ends. Germline V gene data show CDR1 as MRHNA and CDR2 as SNTAGT. The CDR3 bases are TGTGCCAGCAGTGTGGATGCAACTAATGAAAAACTGTTTTTT. Translated, it gives CASSVDATNEKLFF.

This CDR3 is CASSVDGLAATGELFF. The CDR3 DNA is TGTGCCAGCAGCGTAGATGGACTAGCGGCCACCGGGGAGCTGTTTTTT. The gene calls are TRBV9 and TRBJ2-2, with 10 nucleotides matching TRBD2. Germline CDR1 is SGDLS and CDR2 is YYNGEE. After removal of 0 bases from V and 4 bases from J, the junction contained 3 bases not matched to a gene. CDR3 length equals 16 residues.

Notes on this clone: Other DNA sequences from this sample encode an identical CDR3 as well. The genes are TRBV5-1 and TRBJ2-7; 11 bases line up with TRBD1. V gave up 4 bases and J gave up 2 bases; unmatched junction bases: 2. The CDR3 spans 14 residues. From germline, CDR1 is SGHRS and CDR2 YFSETQ. Here the CDR3 reads CASSPGQGAYEQYF. In nucleotides, the CDR3 is TGCGCCAGCAGCCCGGGACAGGGGGCCTACGAGCAGTACTTC.

The chain employs TRBV11-3 and TRBJ2-7; TRBD1 agrees at 9 bases. CDR1 is SGHNT and CDR2 is YENEEA in the germline V gene. There are 13 residues in the CDR3. With 5 bases clipped from V and 6 bases from J, the junction kept 5 bases outside the gene matches. Here the CDR3 DNA reads TGTGCCAGCAGCCGTACAGGGGGCTTCGAGCAGTACTTC. The encoded protein is CASSRTGGFEQYF.

J is TRBJ1-6 and V is TRBV6-5, with TRBD1 identical over 7 bases. There are 15 residues in the CDR3. Germline CDR1 reads MNHEY; CDR2 reads SVGAGI. J lost 5 bases, V lost 6 bases, and 7 bases had no gene match. CDR3 in amino acids: CASRSEGANNSPLHF. In DNA, the CDR3 is TGTGCCAGCAGGTCGGAGGGGGCTAATAATTCACCCCTCCACTTT.

This clone came up once. The chain recombines TRBV7-3 with TRBJ2-3; 9 bases agree with TRBD2. The V gene's germline CDR1 is SGHTA and CDR2 FQGTGA. The CDR3 has 15 residues. Unmatched junction bases numbered 2, after V lost 1 base and J lost 3 bases. Written as DNA, the CDR3 is TGTGCCAGCAGCTTAATGACTAGCGGTACAGATACGCAGTATTTT. Its translation is CASSLMTSGTDTQYF.

The chain combines TRBV29-1 with TRBJ2-3; 10 positions agree with TRBD2. The V gene end was trimmed by 4 bases and the J gene end by 2 bases; junction bases not matched to a gene: 12. The CDR3 is 17 amino acids. Germline assignment: CDR1 SQVTM and CDR2 ANQGSEA. This chain's CDR3 is CSVGGLGLAVNTDTQYF. CDR3 DNA: TGCAGCGTTGGGGGGCTAGGACTAGCGGTAAACACAGATACGCAGTATTTT.

The chain has TRBV18 and TRBJ1-4; the D gene is possibly TRBD1 (5 bases). The V end lost 5 bases, the J end lost 7 bases, and 17 bases lay between the germline ends. CDR1 is KGHSH, CDR2 LQKENI, per germline. CDR3 length: 15 amino acids. The CDR3 nucleotides are TGTGCCAGCTCATCTCAGGGCCAGGGAAGTGAAAAACTGTTTTTT. Translated, it gives CASSSQGQGSEKLFF.

The V call is TRBV5-1, the J call TRBJ1-1; maybe TRBD1 (6 bases). Germline lookup yields CDR1 SGHRS and CDR2 YFSETQ. V gave up 4 bases and J gave up 5 bases, with 15 bases separating them. This CDR3 is built from 14 residues. This CDR3 is CASSRQDRGTEAFF. CDR3 nucleotide sequence: TGCGCCAGCAGCCGACAGGACCGGGGTACTGAAGCTTTCTTT.

The chain couples TRBV7-9 to TRBJ2-5, with 7 bases identical to TRBD1. Germline trimming cut 4 bases from V and 1 base from J; bases unmatched to any gene: 6. The germline V gene encodes CDR1 SEHNR and CDR2 FQNEAQ (reference sequence). CDR3 length: 15 amino acids. CDR3 region: CASSSGQAAQETQYF. The CDR3 bases are TGTGCCAGCAGCTCCGGACAGGCTGCCCAAGAGACCCAGTACTTC.

This sequence joins TRBV10-3 and TRBJ2-1, with 16 nucleotides matching TRBD2. CDR1 ENHRY and CDR2 SYGVKD come from the germline V gene. The CDR3 is made up of 17 amino acids. Unmatched junction bases numbered 2, after V lost 6 bases and J lost 0 bases. The CDR3 here is CAISGTSGGASYNEQFF. The CDR3 DNA follows: TGTGCCATCAGCGGGACTAGCGGGGGGGCCTCCTACAATGAGCAGTTCTTC.

This clone was seen a single time. The chain recombines TRBV11-3 with TRBJ2-5; D gene uncertain. Per germline, CDR1 SGHNT and CDR2 YENEEA. Trimming stripped 3 bases from V and 5 bases from J, with 16 bases between. The CDR3 is made up of 15 amino acids. The CDR3 coding sequence is TGTGCCAGCAGCTTTTCAGCAAGTACGAGGGAGACCCAGTACTTC. This gives the protein CASSFSASTRETQYF.

The chain links TRBV28 to TRBJ2-1; D not resolved. The CDR3 contains 14 residues. From germline, CDR1 is MDHEN and CDR2 SYDVKM. Trimming pared 6 bases from V and 4 bases from J, leaving 13 bases between. The DNA of the CDR3 is TGTGCCAGCAGGCAGGACCCTCCGTACAATGAGCAGTTCTTC. This encodes CASRQDPPYNEQFF.